This TCR beta chain appears in the sequencing data of a study of cytomegalovirus exposure and HLA in healthy donors. As for this clone: Its target is unknown.

The PCR contained 60 Vbeta and 13 Jbeta primers. The protocol was immunoSEQ multiplex PCR, while the TCRdb copy is restricted to in-frame clones and leaves out a portion. The table has about 110,000 clones, 76% seen once; the top ten hold roughly an eighth. Germline CDR1 is MGHDK and CDR2 is SYGVNS. This CDR3 is 12 amino acids long. The V end was cut by 9 bases, the J end by 0 bases, with 9 bases between. Study-wide findings and caveats: More clonal expansion characterized HLA-associated TCR beta chains than equally common others in a later analysis. Confirmation was obtained in vitro that a few CMV-associated chains are specific for CMV antigens.

This clonotype originated in a man aged 30 to 39 in good health and CMV-seropositive. J is TRBJ2-7 and V is TRBV25-1; D is unresolved. Sequencing used PBMCs. The CDR3 DNA sequence: TGTGCCAGTCGTGGCACCTCCTACGAGCAGTACTTC. This encodes CASRGTSYEQYF.